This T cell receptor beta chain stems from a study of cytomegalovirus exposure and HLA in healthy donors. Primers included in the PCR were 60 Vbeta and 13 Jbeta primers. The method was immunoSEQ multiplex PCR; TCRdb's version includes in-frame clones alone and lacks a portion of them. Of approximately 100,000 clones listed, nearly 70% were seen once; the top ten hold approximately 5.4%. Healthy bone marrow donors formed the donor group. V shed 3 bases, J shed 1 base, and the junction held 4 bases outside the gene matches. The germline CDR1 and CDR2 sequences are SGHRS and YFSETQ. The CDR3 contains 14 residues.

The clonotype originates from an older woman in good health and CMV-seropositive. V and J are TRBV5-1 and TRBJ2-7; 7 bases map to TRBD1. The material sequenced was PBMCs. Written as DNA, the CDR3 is TGCGCCAGCAGCTGGGACAGACCTTCCTACGAGCAGTACTTC. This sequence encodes CASSWDRPSYEQYF.